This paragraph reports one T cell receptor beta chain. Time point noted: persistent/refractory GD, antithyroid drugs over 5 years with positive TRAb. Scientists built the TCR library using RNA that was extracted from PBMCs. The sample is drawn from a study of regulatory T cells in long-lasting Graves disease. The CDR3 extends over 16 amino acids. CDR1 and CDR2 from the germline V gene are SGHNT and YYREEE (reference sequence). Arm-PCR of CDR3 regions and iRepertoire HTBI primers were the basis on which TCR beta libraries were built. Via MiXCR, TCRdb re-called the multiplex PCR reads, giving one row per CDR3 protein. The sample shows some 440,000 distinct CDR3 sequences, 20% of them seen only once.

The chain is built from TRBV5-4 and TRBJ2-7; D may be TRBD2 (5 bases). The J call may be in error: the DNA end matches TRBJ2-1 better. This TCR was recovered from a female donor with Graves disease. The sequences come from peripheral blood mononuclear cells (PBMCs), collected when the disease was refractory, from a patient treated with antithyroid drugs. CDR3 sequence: CASSLDYGGPYNEQFF. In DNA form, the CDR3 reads TGTGCCAGCAGCTTGGACTACGGCGGGCCCTACAATGAGCAGTTCTTC.